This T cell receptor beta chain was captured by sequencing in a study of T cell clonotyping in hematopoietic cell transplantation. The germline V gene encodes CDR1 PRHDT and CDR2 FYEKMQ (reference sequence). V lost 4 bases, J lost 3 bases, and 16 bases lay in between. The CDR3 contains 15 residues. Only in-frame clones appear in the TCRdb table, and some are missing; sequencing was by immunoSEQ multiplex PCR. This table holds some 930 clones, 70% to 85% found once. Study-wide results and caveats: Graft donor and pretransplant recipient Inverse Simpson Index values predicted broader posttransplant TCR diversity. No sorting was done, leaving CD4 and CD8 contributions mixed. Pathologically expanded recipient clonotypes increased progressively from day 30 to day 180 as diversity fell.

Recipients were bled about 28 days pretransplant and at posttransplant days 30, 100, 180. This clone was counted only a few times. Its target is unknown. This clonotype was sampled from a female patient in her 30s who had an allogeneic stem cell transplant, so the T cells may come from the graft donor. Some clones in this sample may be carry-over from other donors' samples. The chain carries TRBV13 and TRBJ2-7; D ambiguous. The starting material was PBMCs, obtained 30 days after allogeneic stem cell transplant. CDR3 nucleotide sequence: TGTGCCAGCAGCTCTGCCGACGGGTCCATCTACGAGCAGTACTTC. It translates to CASSSADGSIYEQYF. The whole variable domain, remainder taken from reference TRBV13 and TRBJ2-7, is AAGVIQSPRHLIKEKRETATLKCYPIPRHDTVYWYQQGPGQDPQFLISFYEKMQSDKGSIPDRFSAQQFSDYHSELNMSSLELGDSALYFCASSSADGSIYEQYFGPGTRLTVT.